This entry concerns a single T cell receptor (beta chain). These data belong to a study of blood T cells in healthy people across ages. About the research overall: About one barcoded beta molecule per two T cells came from capture by template switching.

The second PCR ran roughly 6 to 12 cycles with a sample-barcoded 5' primer and J-beta primers. A template-switch adaptor that had 12 random nucleotides put a tag on each cDNA molecule. TCRdb independently ran MiXCR on the 5' RACE reads; one entry per CDR3 protein. Altogether hundreds of thousands of distinct CDR3 sequences are present, about 61% being singletons, with the ten largest covering 25% to 30%. Looked up from germline, CDR1 is SGHNT and CDR2 is YYREEE (reference sequence). This CDR3 region has 16 residues. Deletions cut 0 bases from V and 0 bases from J, with 10 bases between. Sequencing was performed on blood. The rearrangement uses TRBV5-4 and TRBJ2-4; unclear D gene. This sequence originates from a man aged 35 to 55 in good health. Here the CDR3 DNA reads TGTGCCAGCAGCTTGGGGAACCAGATAGCCAAAAACATTCAGTACTTC. Translation: CASSLGNQIAKNIQYF.